This T cell receptor beta chain was identified in a study of cytomegalovirus exposure and HLA in healthy donors. Broader study findings: CMV serostatus was the sole immune exposure information available.

With 60 Vbeta and 13 Jbeta primers, the PCR was carried out. Authors' analysis steps: An analysis performed later counted 74 million or so unique TCR beta chains (approximately 10 million of them shared). TCRdb's copy holds only in-frame clones and misses some; the assay was immunoSEQ multiplex PCR. That table gives V, J and clone size, and the DNA gave D and trimming. The top ten hold around 4.4% of the sample, which has 110,000 to 150,000 clones, 80% seen once. CDR1 is SGHTS and CDR2 is YDEGEE in the germline V gene. The length of the CDR3 is 15 residues. V was shortened by 2 bases and J by 2 bases, with 11 bases between the two germline ends. Comments on this clone: Its antigen is unknown.

The chain is built from TRBV5-8 and TRBJ1-5; no clear D gene. Sequenced material: PBMCs. This TCR derives from a man aged 35 to 55 in good health and CMV-seronegative. CDR3 nucleotides: TGTGCCAGCAGCTTCAAAGTGATAGGCAATCAGCCCCAGCATTTT. This gives the protein CASSFKVIGNQPQHF.